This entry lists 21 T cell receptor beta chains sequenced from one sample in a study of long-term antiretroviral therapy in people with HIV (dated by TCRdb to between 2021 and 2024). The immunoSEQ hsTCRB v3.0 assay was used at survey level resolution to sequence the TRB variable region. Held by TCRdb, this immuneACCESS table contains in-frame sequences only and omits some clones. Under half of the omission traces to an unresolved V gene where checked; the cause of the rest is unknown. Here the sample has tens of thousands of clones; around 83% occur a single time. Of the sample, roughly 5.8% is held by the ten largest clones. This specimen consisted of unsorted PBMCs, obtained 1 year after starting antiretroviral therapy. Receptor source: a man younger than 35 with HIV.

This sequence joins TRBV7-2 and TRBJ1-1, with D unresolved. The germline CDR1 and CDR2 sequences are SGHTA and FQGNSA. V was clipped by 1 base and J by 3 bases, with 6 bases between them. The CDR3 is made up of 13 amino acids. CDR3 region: CASSLGAYTEAFF. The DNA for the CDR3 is TGTGCCAGCAGCTTAGGTGCCTACACTGAAGCTTTCTTT. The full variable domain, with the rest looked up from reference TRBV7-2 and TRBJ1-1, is GAGVSQSPSNKVTEKGKDVELRCDPISGHTALYWYRQSLGQGLEFLIYFQGNSAPDKSGLPSDRFSAERTGGSVSTLTIQRTQQEDSAVYLCASSLGAYTEAFFGQGTRLTVV.

For the CDR3, the DNA is TGTGCCAGTAGTAAAAGATACACCGGGACAGGGGAGAACAATGAGCAGTTCTTC. The encoded protein is CASSKRYTGTGENNEQFF. The rearrangement joins TRBV19 to TRBJ2-1, with 10 bases lining up with TRBD1. Per germline, CDR1 LNHDA and CDR2 SQIVND (reference sequence). V lost 4 bases to trimming and J lost 5 bases; unmatched junction nucleotides: 14. The CDR3 is made up of 18 amino acids.

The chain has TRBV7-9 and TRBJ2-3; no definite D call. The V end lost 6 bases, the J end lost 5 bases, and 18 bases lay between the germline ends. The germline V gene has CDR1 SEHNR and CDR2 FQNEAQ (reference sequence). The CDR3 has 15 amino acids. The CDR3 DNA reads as TGTGCCAGCAGTTACAGACCGTCTAAAGTAGATACGCAGTATTTT. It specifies CASSYRPSKVDTQYF.

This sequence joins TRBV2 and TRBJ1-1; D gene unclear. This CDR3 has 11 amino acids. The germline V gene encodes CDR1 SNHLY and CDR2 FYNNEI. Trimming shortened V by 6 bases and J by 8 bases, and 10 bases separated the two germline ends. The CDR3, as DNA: TGTGCCAGCAGGGTGGATTTGGAAGCTTTCTTT. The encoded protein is CASRVDLEAFF.

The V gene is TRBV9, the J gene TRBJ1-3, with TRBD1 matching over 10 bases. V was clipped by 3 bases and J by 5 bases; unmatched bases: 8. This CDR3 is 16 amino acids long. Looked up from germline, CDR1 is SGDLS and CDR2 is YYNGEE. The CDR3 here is CASSAPRDRGRNTIYF. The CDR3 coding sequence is TGTGCCAGCAGCGCCCCCAGGGACAGGGGAAGAAACACCATATATTTT. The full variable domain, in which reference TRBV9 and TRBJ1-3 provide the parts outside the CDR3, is DSGVTQTPKHLITATGQRVTLRCSPRSGDLSVYWYQQSLDQGLQFLIQYYNGEERAKGNILERFSAQQFPDLHSELNLSSLELGDSALYFCASSAPRDRGRNTIYFGEGSWLTVV.

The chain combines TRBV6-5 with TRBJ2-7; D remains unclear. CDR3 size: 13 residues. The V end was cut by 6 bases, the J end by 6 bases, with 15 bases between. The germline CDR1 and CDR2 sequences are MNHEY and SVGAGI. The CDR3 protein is CASRIRPLSEQYF. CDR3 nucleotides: TGTGCCAGCAGAATTAGACCCCTCTCCGAGCAGTACTTC.

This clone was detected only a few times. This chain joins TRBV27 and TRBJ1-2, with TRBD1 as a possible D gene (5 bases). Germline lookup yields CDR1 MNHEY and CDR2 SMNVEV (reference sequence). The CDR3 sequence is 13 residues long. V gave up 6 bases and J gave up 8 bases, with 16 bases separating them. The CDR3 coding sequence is TGTGCCAGCAGCCCACAGGTTGGCCACGGCTACACCTTC. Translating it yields CASSPQVGHGYTF.

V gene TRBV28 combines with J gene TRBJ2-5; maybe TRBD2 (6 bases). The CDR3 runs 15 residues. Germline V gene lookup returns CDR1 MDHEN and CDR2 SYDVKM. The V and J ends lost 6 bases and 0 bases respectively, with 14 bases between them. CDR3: CASRVGRDYQETQYF. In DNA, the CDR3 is TGTGCCAGCAGGGTTGGCAGGGACTACCAAGAGACCCAGTACTTC.

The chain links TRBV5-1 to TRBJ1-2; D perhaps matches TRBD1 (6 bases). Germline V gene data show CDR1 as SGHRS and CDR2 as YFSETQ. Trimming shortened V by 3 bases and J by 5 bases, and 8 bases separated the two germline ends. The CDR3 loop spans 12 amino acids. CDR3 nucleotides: TGCGCCAGCAGCTCTGGACAGTATGGCTACACCTTC. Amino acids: CASSSGQYGYTF. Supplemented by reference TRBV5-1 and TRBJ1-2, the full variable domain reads KAGVTQTPRYLIKTRGQQVTLSCSPISGHRSVSWYQQTPGQGLQFLFEYFSETQRNKGNFPGRFSGRQFSNSRSEMNVSTLELGDSALYLCASSSGQYGYTFGSGTRLTVV.

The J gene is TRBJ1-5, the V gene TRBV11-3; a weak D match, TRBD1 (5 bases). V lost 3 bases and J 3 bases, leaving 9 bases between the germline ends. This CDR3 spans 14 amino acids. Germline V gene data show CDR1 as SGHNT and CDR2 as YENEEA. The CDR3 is CASSFSGSNQPQHF. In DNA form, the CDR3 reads TGTGCCAGCAGCTTCTCAGGGTCCAATCAGCCCCAGCATTTT.

CDR3 residues: CASSPQGSNTEAFF. The CDR3 nucleotides read TGCGCCAGCAGTCCACAGGGCTCGAACACTGAAGCTTTCTTT. The V gene is TRBV5-1, the J gene TRBJ1-1; TRBD1 is a possible D gene (6 bases). The CDR3 loop spans 14 amino acids. V lost 5 bases, J lost 1 base, and 12 bases lay in between. Germline V lookup: CDR1 SGHRS, CDR2 YFSETQ. The full variable domain, in which reference TRBV5-1 and TRBJ1-1 provide the parts outside the CDR3, is KAGVTQTPRYLIKTRGQQVTLSCSPISGHRSVSWYQQTPGQGLQFLFEYFSETQRNKGNFPGRFSGRQFSNSRSEMNVSTLELGDSALYLCASSPQGSNTEAFFGQGTRLTVV.

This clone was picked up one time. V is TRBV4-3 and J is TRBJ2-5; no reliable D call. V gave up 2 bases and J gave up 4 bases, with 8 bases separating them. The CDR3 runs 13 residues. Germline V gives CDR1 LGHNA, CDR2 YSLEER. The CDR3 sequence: CASSQRWGETQYF. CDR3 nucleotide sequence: TGCGCCAGCAGCCAACGTTGGGGAGAGACCCAGTACTTC.

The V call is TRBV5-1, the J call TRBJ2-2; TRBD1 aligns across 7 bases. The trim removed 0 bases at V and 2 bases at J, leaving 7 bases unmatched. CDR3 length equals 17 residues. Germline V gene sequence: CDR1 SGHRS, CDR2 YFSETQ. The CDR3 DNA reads TGCGCCAGCAGCTTGGGAAGGCGGACAGGCAACACCGGGGAGCTGTTTTTT. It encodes CASSLGRRTGNTGELFF.

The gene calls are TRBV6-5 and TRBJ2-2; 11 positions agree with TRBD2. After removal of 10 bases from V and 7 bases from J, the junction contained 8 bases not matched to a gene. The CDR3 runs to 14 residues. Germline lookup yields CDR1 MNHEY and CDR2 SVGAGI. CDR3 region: CATNLGLAVGELFF. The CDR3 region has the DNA TGTGCCACTAACCTGGGACTAGCGGTCGGGGAGCTGTTTTTT.

CDR3 DNA sequence: TGTGCCAGCAGCCCCTCTACTGAAGATACGCAGTATTTT. It translates to CASSPSTEDTQYF. This chain joins TRBV14 and TRBJ2-3; no clear D. The CDR3 covers 13 residues. Germline CDR1 and CDR2: SGHDN and FVKESK. V lost 4 bases and J 5 bases, leaving 10 bases between the germline ends.

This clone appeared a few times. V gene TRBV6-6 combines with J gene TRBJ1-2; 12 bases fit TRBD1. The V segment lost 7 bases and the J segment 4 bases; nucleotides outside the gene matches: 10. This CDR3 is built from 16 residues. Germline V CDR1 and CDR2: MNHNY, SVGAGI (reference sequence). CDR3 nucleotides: TGTGCCAGCACCCGGGACAGGGGGCGGTTAGGCTATGGCTACACCTTC. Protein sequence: CASTRDRGRLGYGYTF.

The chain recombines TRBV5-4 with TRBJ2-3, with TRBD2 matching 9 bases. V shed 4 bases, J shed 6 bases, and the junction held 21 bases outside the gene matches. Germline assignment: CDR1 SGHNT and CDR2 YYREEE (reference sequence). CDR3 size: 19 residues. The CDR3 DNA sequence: TGTGCCAGCAGCAACCCAGGTCTGACGGACGGACTAGCGCACGATACGCAGTATTTT. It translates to CASSNPGLTDGLAHDTQYF.

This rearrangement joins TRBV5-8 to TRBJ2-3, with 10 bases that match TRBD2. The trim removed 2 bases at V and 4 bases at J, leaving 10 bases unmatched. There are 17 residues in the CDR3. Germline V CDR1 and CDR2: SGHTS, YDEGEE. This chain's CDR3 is CASSLFPGTSAADTQYF. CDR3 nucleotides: TGTGCCAGCAGCTTATTCCCCGGGACTAGCGCGGCAGATACGCAGTATTTT.

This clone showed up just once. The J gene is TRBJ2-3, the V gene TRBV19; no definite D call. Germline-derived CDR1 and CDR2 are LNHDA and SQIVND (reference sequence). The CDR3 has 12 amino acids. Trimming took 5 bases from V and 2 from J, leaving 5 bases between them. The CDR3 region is CASSQNTDTQYF. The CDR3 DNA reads TGTGCCAGTAGTCAAAACACAGATACGCAGTATTTT.

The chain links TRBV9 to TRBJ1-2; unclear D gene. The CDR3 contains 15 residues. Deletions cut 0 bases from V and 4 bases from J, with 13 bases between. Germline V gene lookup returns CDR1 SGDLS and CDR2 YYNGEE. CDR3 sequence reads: CASSVVPGGSYGYTF. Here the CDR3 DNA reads TGTGCCAGCAGCGTAGTCCCGGGCGGGTCCTATGGCTACACCTTC.

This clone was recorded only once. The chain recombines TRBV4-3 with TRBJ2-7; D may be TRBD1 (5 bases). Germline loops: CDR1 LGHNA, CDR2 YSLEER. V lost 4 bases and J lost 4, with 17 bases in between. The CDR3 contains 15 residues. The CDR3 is CASSPTQGGSYEQYF. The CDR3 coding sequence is TGCGCCAGCAGCCCCACTCAGGGTGGATCGTACGAGCAGTACTTC.